The subject of this entry is one TCR beta chain. Its target is unknown. The data are from a study of OX40 agonist ivuxolimab in advanced cancers. Sequencing used immunoSEQ multiplex PCR; TCRdb keeps in-frame clones, though not all of them. This sample has some 90,000 clones, with more than 80% found just once. Study outcomes and limitations: Doses of 0.1 to 3.0 mg/kg were accompanied by clonal expansion of CD4+ and CD8+ blood T cells by week 6.

The receptor was isolated from an adult with an advanced solid tumor such as melanoma, head and neck, liver or kidney cancer. The sequenced sample was CD4+ or CD8+ T cells sorted from blood, obtained in a trial of the OX40 agonist ivuxolimab.

CDR3: CASTPPGSFEAFF. The DNA of the CDR3 is TGTGCCAGCACCCCTCCAGGGAGTTTTGAAGCTTTCTTT. The rearrangement uses TRBV6-5 and TRBJ1-1, with D tentatively TRBD1 (5 bases). Trimming removed 7 bases at V and 7 bases at J, with 16 bases between. The CDR3 totals 13 residues. The germline V gene has CDR1 MNHEY and CDR2 SVGAGI.